The T cell receptor (beta chain) under discussion was sequenced for a study of T cell changes during pregnancy in multiple sclerosis. TCRdb keeps only in-frame clones here, not all; method: immunoSEQ multiplex PCR. Seen here are approximately 50,000 clones, about 90% observed once, and the top ten hold about 9.4%. Germline CDR1 and CDR2: SGHDN and FVKESK. The CDR3 spans 16 residues. V was trimmed by 7 bases and J by 7 bases, leaving 25 bases between them. The origin of this receptor is a female donor with multiple sclerosis, enrolled in a pregnancy study. V and J are TRBV14 and TRBJ1-2; possibly TRBD1 for D (5 bases). The material sequenced was CD8+ T cells from peripheral blood mononuclear cells, taken after pregnancy. The CDR3 loop reads CASTPTAHLGGVGYTF. The CDR3 DNA reads TGTGCCAGCACCCCAACAGCACACCTGGGAGGGGTTGGCTACACCTTC.